This T cell receptor beta chain was sequenced in a study of shared clonotypes between healthy human individuals. Study results and limitations: The authors sampled blood alone, and tissue repertoires likely differ.

As concerns this clone: Its antigen is undetermined.

Measured with immunoSEQ multiplex PCR; TCRdb has only the in-frame clones, and not every one. Of approximately 2.5 million clones listed, under 95% were seen once; the top ten hold roughly 0.39%. The receptor was isolated from a man aged 18 to 30 in good health. Some clones in this sample may be carry-over from other donors' samples. Sequencing used naive CD4+ T cells from PBMCs. Subset defined: CD45RA+ positively selected.

The CDR3 nucleotides are TGTGCCACCAGCAGACTGAGGACAGAGGGGGAGACCCAGTACTTC. It translates to CATSRLRTEGETQYF. The chain employs TRBV15 and TRBJ2-5, with D possibly being TRBD1 (6 bases). The CDR3 covers 15 residues. V dropped 2 bases and J dropped 5 bases, with 15 bases sitting between them. The V gene's germline CDR1 is LNHNV and CDR2 YYDKDF (reference sequence). Full variable domain (rest looked up from reference TRBV15 and TRBJ2-5): DAMVIQNPRYQVTQFGKPVTLSCSQTLNHNVMYWYQQKSSQAPKLLFHYYDKDFNNEADTPDNFQSRRPNTSFCFLDIRSPGLGDTAMYLCATSRLRTEGETQYFGPGTRLLVL.